This passage covers 10 T cell receptor beta chains from one sample sequenced in a study of naive and memory T cell subsets. Reverse transcription of blood and skin TCR RNA was primed at alpha and beta constant regions. From the 5' RACE reads, TCRdb called clonotypes with MiXCR, one entry per CDR3 protein. The table lists 20,000 to 25,000 distinct CDR3 sequences, around 4% of them singletons. Whole blood, around 2.5 ml, came from adult healthy volunteers. Receptor source: a male donor in good health.

This clonotype was seen many times. The CDR3 region is CACAGSSYGYTF. The DNA for the CDR3 is TGTGCCTGCGCGGGGTCAAGCTATGGCTACACCTTC. This chain joins TRBV30 and TRBJ1-2; D unclear. Germline assignment: CDR1 GTSNPN and CDR2 SVGIG (reference sequence). V was trimmed by 6 bases and J by 4 bases, leaving 12 bases between them. The CDR3 is 12 residues long.

This clonotype was recorded a few times. The chain carries TRBV25-1 and TRBJ2-4, with D hard to call. V was shortened by 4 bases and J by 7 bases, with 17 bases between the two germline ends. The CDR3 is 15 residues long. The germline CDR1 and CDR2 sequences are MGHDK and SYGVNS. The CDR3 coding sequence is TGTGCCAGCAGTGTTTCGACCTCCGCCAGTAACATTCAGTACTTC. Its translation is CASSVSTSASNIQYF.

There are many counts of this clonotype. This sequence joins TRBV5-1 and TRBJ1-4; 7 nucleotides match TRBD1. The length of the CDR3 is 16 residues. The germline gives CDR1 SGHRS, CDR2 YFSETQ. The J segment lost 2 bases and the V segment lost 1 base, leaving 5 bases of the junction unmatched. The CDR3 coding sequence is TGCGCCAGCAGCTTGCCGACAGGGTCTACTAATGAAAAACTGTTTTTT. Protein product: CASSLPTGSTNEKLFF.

This clonotype was counted ten times or more. The chain employs TRBV27 and TRBJ2-7; D gene unclear. Per the germline V gene, CDR1 is MNHEY and CDR2 is SMNVEV (reference sequence). The V end was cut by 5 bases, the J end by 0 bases, with 8 bases between. CDR3 length equals 13 residues. CDR3 residues: CASSIASSYEQYF. The CDR3 DNA is TGTGCCAGCAGTATTGCAAGCTCCTACGAGCAGTACTTC.

This clonotype is termed medium-sized. This chain's CDR3 is CASSLEDTHEQYF. In DNA, the CDR3 is TGTGCCAGCAGCTTGGAGGACACCCACGAGCAGTACTTC. V usage is TRBV11-2 and J usage is TRBJ2-7; either TRBD1 or TRBD2 may fit D (5 bases each). Germline V gene sequence: CDR1 SGHAT, CDR2 FQNNGV. Trimming cost V 3 bases and J 5 bases, with 11 bases left between them. The CDR3 is 13 residues long.

This clonotype was counted at least ten times. CDR3 DNA sequence: TGTGCCAGCAGCTCTAGCGGGAGTCTCTACGAGCAGTACTTC. This encodes CASSSSGSLYEQYF. The chain employs TRBV7-9 and TRBJ2-7; TRBD2 aligns across 10 bases. The CDR3 covers 14 residues. V lost 4 bases and J lost 3; bases outside the gene matches: 3. Germline assignment: CDR1 SEHNR and CDR2 FQNEAQ (reference sequence).

This clonotype was recorded at least ten times. This chain links TRBV7-3 with TRBJ1-1; D unclear. Germline CDR1 reads SGHTA; CDR2 reads FQGTGA. This CDR3 has 16 amino acids. V shed 1 base and J shed 1 base, with 13 bases lying between them. The CDR3 loop reads CASSLNPGASNTEAFF. The CDR3 DNA sequence: TGTGCCAGCAGCTTAAACCCGGGCGCCTCGAACACTGAAGCTTTCTTT.

This clonotype was seen many times. The CDR3 region has the DNA TGTGCCAGTAGTACCGAAGGGCCGAAGCAGTATTTT. Translated: CASSTEGPKQYF. V is TRBV19 and J is TRBJ2-3; D is uncertain. The CDR3 is 12 amino acids. V was trimmed by 4 bases and J by 11 bases, leaving 13 bases between them. CDR1 is LNHDA, CDR2 SQIVND, per germline (reference sequence).

This clonotype showed up many times. The chain combines TRBV20-1 with TRBJ2-7; D possibly corresponds to TRBD1 (6 bases). V lost 5 bases to trimming and J lost 3 bases, with 14 bases between them. CDR3 size: 13 residues. Germline V CDR1 and CDR2: DFQATT, SNEGSKA (reference sequence). CDR3 DNA sequence: TGCAGTGCTCCCGGACAGAGAGACTACGAGCAGTACTTC. This codes for CSAPGQRDYEQYF.

In its sample, this clonotype was seen many times. V and J are TRBV7-9 and TRBJ2-2, with 10 bases that match TRBD2. The germline CDR1 and CDR2 sequences are SEHNR and FQNEAQ (reference sequence). The CDR3 has 18 amino acids. Trimming removed 1 base from V and 7 bases from J; junction bases left unmatched: 12. CDR3 sequence: CASSLVAGGRRTLGELFF. In DNA, the CDR3 is TGTGCCAGCAGCTTAGTAGCGGGGGGACGTCGAACACTCGGGGAGCTGTTTTTT.